The 29 T cell receptor beta chains given below trace back to one sample, sequenced in a study of early T cells in non-severe SARS-CoV-2 infection (dated by TCRdb to about 2021). Receptors were amplified or captured by 5' RACE. For sequencing, a NextSeq 500 was employed. TCRdb reanalyzed the raw reads on its own, using fastp at Q25 for trimming and MiXCR for clone calling, and kept in-frame beta chains. Every entry covers one CDR3 protein and lists the most common genes and DNA from its rows. The sample table shows about 46,000 distinct CDR3 sequences, and 5% to 6% are seen once. Under 5.5% of the sample is held by the ten biggest clonotypes. The sequencing here drew on whole blood, taken at baseline. The receptors come from an adult who was a healthcare worker with PCR-confirmed SARS-CoV-2 infection or an uninfected control (not recorded which).

Ten or more counts support this clonotype. The J gene is TRBJ2-2, the V gene TRBV7-8, with D perhaps TRBD2 (5 bases). V gave up 4 bases and J gave up 3 bases, with 6 bases separating them. The CDR3 sequence is 13 residues long. Germline V lookup: CDR1 SGHVS, CDR2 FQNEAQ. The CDR3 DNA reads as TGTGCCAGCAGCTGGCGGGACACCGGGGAGCTGTTTTTT. This translates into CASSWRDTGELFF.

This clonotype was found many times. J is TRBJ1-2 and V is TRBV4-1, with D perhaps TRBD1 (5 bases). The CDR3 runs 17 residues. Germline values: CDR1 MGHRA, CDR2 YSYEKL. Trimming took 2 bases from V and 1 from J, leaving 17 bases between them. CDR3 nucleotides: TGCGCCAGCAGCCAATTGGAGCTGACAGCCGATAACTATGGCTACACCTTC. This translates into CASSQLELTADNYGYTF.

This clonotype was found many times. The chain is built from TRBV4-2 and TRBJ2-3, with 11 nucleotides matching TRBD2. CDR1 is LGHNA, CDR2 YNFKEQ, per germline. The CDR3 extends over 16 amino acids. The ends lost 2 bases at V and 6 bases at J; junction bases unmatched: 7. The CDR3: CASSQTSGSVGDTQYF. The CDR3 DNA follows: TGTGCCAGCAGCCAAACTAGCGGGAGTGTGGGGGATACGCAGTATTTT.

In the case of this clonotype: This could be a read error, since a much larger clone is one nucleotide away. V and J are TRBV7-2 and TRBJ2-5; 7 bases map to TRBD2. CDR1 is SGHTA and CDR2 is FQGNSA in the germline V gene. CDR3 length: 14 amino acids. The CDR3, as DNA: TGTGCCAGCAGCTTCCCAGGGAGGGCCGAGACCGAGTACTTC. Its translation: CASSFPGRAETEYF. The whole variable domain, filled in from reference TRBV7-2 and TRBJ2-5, reads GAGVSQSPSNKVTEKGKDVELRCDPISGHTALYWYRQSLGQGLEFLIYFQGNSAPDKSGLPSDRFSAERTGGSVSTLTIQRTQQEDSAVYLCASSFPGRAETEYFGPGTRLLVL.

This clonotype was observed many times. J is TRBJ2-3 and V is TRBV19, with 11 bases identical to TRBD2. Trimming took 3 bases from V and 5 from J; bases not matched to a gene: 10. Germline V CDR1 and CDR2: LNHDA, SQIVND (reference sequence). This CDR3 spans 17 amino acids. CDR3 residues: CASSMDTSGRRLDTQYF. As DNA, the CDR3 is TGTGCCAGTAGTATGGATACTAGCGGGAGAAGGCTAGATACGCAGTATTTT. Full variable domain (rest looked up from reference TRBV19 and TRBJ2-3): DGGITQSPKYLFRKEGQNVTLSCEQNLNHDAMYWYRQDPGQGLRLIYYSQIVNDFQKGDIAEGYSVSREKKESFPLTVTSAQKNPTAFYLCASSMDTSGRRLDTQYFGPGTRLTVL.

This clonotype showed up many times. This CDR3 is CASSPLSYEQYF. In nucleotides, the CDR3 is TGTGCCAGCAGCCCACTGTCCTACGAGCAGTACTTC. The chain combines TRBV7-9 with TRBJ2-7; D not resolved. In germline, CDR1 is SEHNR, CDR2 FQNEAQ (reference sequence). This CDR3 has 12 residues. V shed 5 bases and J shed 1 base, with 6 bases lying between them.

This clonotype was seen at least ten times. The chain employs TRBV6-5 and TRBJ1-2; D not certain. The V end was cut by 2 bases, the J end by 0 bases, with 13 bases between. The CDR3 sequence is 16 residues long. The V gene's germline CDR1 is MNHEY and CDR2 SVGAGI. The CDR3 sequence is CASSYGLLESNYGYTF. In DNA, the CDR3 is TGTGCCAGCAGTTACGGTCTCCTGGAATCTAACTATGGCTACACCTTC.

This clonotype was counted at least ten times. This chain links TRBV5-1 with TRBJ2-6, with D unclear. The ends were cut back, 5 bases at V and 0 bases at J, with 9 bases in the middle. The CDR3 covers 15 residues. Germline loops: CDR1 SGHRS, CDR2 YFSETQ. DNA of the CDR3: TGCGCCAGCAGAGCCGACACCTCTGGGGCCAACGTCCTGACTTTC. Its protein is CASRADTSGANVLTF.

V usage is TRBV20-1 and J usage is TRBJ2-1, with D unclear. V lost 5 bases to trimming and J lost 4 bases, with 15 bases between them. The CDR3 has 14 amino acids. In germline, CDR1 is DFQATT, CDR2 SNEGSKA (reference sequence). CDR3 DNA: TGCAGTGCTCTTGGTCCAGCCGAGTACAATGAGCAGTTCTTC. Translated, it gives CSALGPAEYNEQFF.

This clonotype was counted many times. The rearrangement joins TRBV9 to TRBJ2-1, with D tentatively TRBD1 or TRBD2 (5 bases each). V lost 4 bases and J lost 7, with 21 bases in between. In germline, CDR1 is SGDLS, CDR2 YYNGEE. The CDR3 length is 16 residues. DNA for the CDR3: TGTGCCAGCAGCTCCCGGGGCGGAAGCGACCTTAATGAGCAGTTCTTC. Residues: CASSSRGGSDLNEQFF. Filled out from reference TRBV9 and TRBJ2-1, the complete variable domain reads DSGVTQTPKHLITATGQRVTLRCSPRSGDLSVYWYQQSLDQGLQFLIQYYNGEERAKGNILERFSAQQFPDLHSELNLSSLELGDSALYFCASSSRGGSDLNEQFFGPGTRLTVL.

This clonotype has only a few counts. The chain combines TRBV28 with TRBJ1-1; D perhaps matches TRBD1 (5 bases). From germline, CDR1 is MDHEN and CDR2 SYDVKM. V was pared by 5 bases and J by 4 bases, with 20 bases between. The CDR3 sequence is 16 residues long. In nucleotides, the CDR3 is TGTGCCAGCAGTCCCTCAGGCGGATGGGGCGGCACTGAAGCTTTCTTT. Translating gives CASSPSGGWGGTEAFF.

The sample holds many counts of this clonotype. The V call is TRBV5-4, the J call TRBJ2-7; D is undetermined. The CDR3 is made up of 13 amino acids. V was cut by 1 base and J by 6 bases, with 11 bases left in between. The germline V gene encodes CDR1 SGHNT and CDR2 YYREEE (reference sequence). CDR3 DNA: TGTGCCAGCAGCTTGAGGGTCCCCAGCGAGCAGTACTTC. This sequence encodes CASSLRVPSEQYF. Full variable domain (remainder filled in from reference TRBV5-4 and TRBJ2-7): ETGVTQSPTHLIKTRGQQVTLRCSSQSGHNTVSWYQQALGQGPQFIFQYYREEENGRGNFPPRFSGLQFPNYSSELNVNALELDDSALYLCASSLRVPSEQYFGPGTRLTVT.

The chain combines TRBV5-5 with TRBJ2-1, with D possibly being TRBD1 (6 bases). The CDR3 runs 14 residues. Germline assignment: CDR1 SGHKS and CDR2 YYEKEE (reference sequence). V shed 4 bases and J shed 4 bases, with 12 bases lying between them. DNA for the CDR3: TGTGCCAGCAGCCCCGGGACACGATACAATGAGCAGTTCTTC. Translated, it gives CASSPGTRYNEQFF. Filled out from reference TRBV5-5 and TRBJ2-1, the complete variable domain reads DAGVTQSPTHLIKTRGQQVTLRCSPISGHKSVSWYQQVLGQGPQFIFQYYEKEERGRGNFPDRFSARQFPNYSSELNVNALLLGDSALYLCASSPGTRYNEQFFGPGTRLTVL.

This clonotype has a count of ten or more. The rearrangement uses TRBV6-1 and TRBJ2-2; D is possibly TRBD2 (6 bases). CDR3 length equals 15 residues. The V gene lost 3 bases and the J gene lost 6 bases, with 14 bases spanning the gap. Germline CDR1 reads MNHNS; CDR2 reads SASEGT. CDR3 amino acids: CASSEPTGTPGELFF. In DNA, the CDR3 is TGTGCCAGCAGTGAGCCAACCGGGACTCCCGGGGAGCTGTTTTTT.

This clonotype came up a few times. The chain is built from TRBV3-1 and TRBJ2-3; 7 nucleotides align to TRBD2. This CDR3 spans 15 amino acids. Trimming at V came to 4 bases and at J to 6 bases, leaving 10 bases not matched to a gene. Germline V gene data show CDR1 as LGHDT and CDR2 as YNNKEL (reference sequence). The CDR3 sequence is CASSRDPQLADTQYF. The CDR3 nucleotides read TGTGCCAGCAGCCGAGACCCCCAACTAGCGGATACGCAGTATTTT.

At least ten counts were recorded for this clonotype. The chain links TRBV6-1 to TRBJ1-5, with 8 nucleotides matching TRBD1. Trimming at V came to 4 bases and at J to 5 bases, leaving 7 bases not matched to a gene. The germline V gene encodes CDR1 MNHNS and CDR2 SASEGT. CDR3 length equals 15 residues. The CDR3 loop is CASSVPRGPHQPQHF. The CDR3 DNA reads as TGTGCCAGCAGTGTCCCCAGGGGGCCCCATCAGCCCCAGCATTTT.

At least ten counts were recorded for this clonotype. The chain joins TRBV3-1 to TRBJ2-4; 8 bases match TRBD1. Germline V gene sequence: CDR1 LGHDT, CDR2 YNNKEL (reference sequence). The trim removed 4 bases at V and 7 bases at J, leaving 12 bases unmatched. The CDR3 consists of 16 residues. The CDR3 here is CASSRSPRTGNNIQYF. Written as DNA, the CDR3 is TGTGCCAGCAGCCGTTCCCCCCGGACAGGGAACAACATTCAGTACTTC.

This clonotype was detected ten times or more. This chain connects TRBV28 to TRBJ2-6; D is uncertain. The CDR3 is 14 residues long. V dropped 6 bases and J dropped 2 bases, with 8 bases sitting between them. CDR1 and CDR2 (germline): MDHEN, SYDVKM. The DNA for the CDR3 is TGTGCCAGCAGGTCGCTGCCTGGGGCCAACGTCCTGACTTTC. It encodes CASRSLPGANVLTF.

This clonotype was found a few times. The chain carries TRBV6-6 and TRBJ2-1; D gene uncertain. The CDR3 loop spans 12 amino acids. Germline V CDR1 and CDR2: MNHNY, SVGAGI (reference sequence). Trimming left V 5 bases short and J 7 bases short, with 9 bases between. The CDR3 loop is CASSPTANEQFF. CDR3 in DNA: TGTGCCAGCAGTCCCACGGCTAATGAGCAGTTCTTC.

V and J are TRBV12-3 or TRBV12-4 and TRBJ2-1, with 9 bases identical to TRBD2. The junction had 8 bases not matched to a gene; V was cut back by 6 bases and J by 5 bases. The CDR3 extends over 15 amino acids. The CDR3 reads CASSMGLAGNNEQFF. CDR3 nucleotide sequence: TGTGCCAGCAGCATGGGACTAGCTGGAAACAATGAGCAGTTCTTC.

This clonotype was observed many times. J is TRBJ2-1 and V is TRBV10-2; 14 bases agree with TRBD2. Germline V CDR1 and CDR2: WSHSY, SAAADI. The CDR3 is 17 amino acids. V lost 6 bases and J lost 0; bases outside the gene matches: 4. The CDR3 sequence is CASSGTSGGSSYNEQFF. The CDR3 region has the DNA TGCGCCAGCAGCGGGACTAGCGGGGGTAGCTCCTACAATGAGCAGTTCTTC.

This clonotype was seen many times. This rearrangement joins TRBV19 to TRBJ1-5, with unresolved D. The V gene's germline CDR1 is LNHDA and CDR2 SQIVND (reference sequence). V lost 3 bases and J 0 bases, leaving 15 bases between the germline ends. This CDR3 region has 17 residues. The CDR3 DNA reads as TGTGCCAGTAGTATGAAGCCAGGCCAATATAGCAATCAGCCCCAGCATTTT. Residues: CASSMKPGQYSNQPQHF.

The rearrangement joins TRBV3-1 to TRBJ2-4; no definite D call. This CDR3 has 14 amino acids. V lost 4 bases to trimming and J lost 2 bases, with 9 bases between them. Germline V gene sequence: CDR1 LGHDT, CDR2 YNNKEL (reference sequence). The DNA of the CDR3 is TGTGCCAGCAGCCGCGACCGAACCAAAAACATTCAGTACTTC. It specifies CASSRDRTKNIQYF.

This clonotype has a handful of counts. The chain combines TRBV5-6 with TRBJ1-1; TRBD1 is a possible D gene (5 bases). The germline CDR1 and CDR2 sequences are SGHDT and YYEEEE. This CDR3 is 14 amino acids long. Trimming removed 4 bases at V and 1 base at J, with 11 bases between. The CDR3 is CASSTRRGNTEAFF. In nucleotides, the CDR3 is TGTGCCAGCAGCACACGGAGGGGGAACACTGAAGCTTTCTTT.

This clonotype was counted a few times. The chain employs TRBV7-2 and TRBJ2-5; D call uncertain. The V end was cut by 1 base, the J end by 5 bases, with 14 bases between. The CDR3 loop spans 15 amino acids. In germline, CDR1 is SGHTA, CDR2 FQGNSA. DNA for the CDR3: TGTGCCAGCAGCTTAGAGAACAGTAGAGTGGAGACCCAGTACTTC. This sequence encodes CASSLENSRVETQYF. The full variable domain, completed using reference TRBV7-2 and TRBJ2-5, is GAGVSQSPSNKVTEKGKDVELRCDPISGHTALYWYRQSLGQGLEFLIYFQGNSAPDKSGLPSDRFSAERTGGSVSTLTIQRTQQEDSAVYLCASSLENSRVETQYFGPGTRLLVL.

This clonotype was counted between two and nine times. The chain recombines TRBV5-6 with TRBJ2-7; D is possibly TRBD2 (6 bases). V was pared by 0 bases and J by 2 bases, with 9 bases between. The CDR3 contains 14 residues. From germline, CDR1 is SGHDT and CDR2 YYEEEE. CDR3 region: CASSLGLDAYEQYF. CDR3 sequence (DNA): TGTGCCAGCAGCTTGGGACTAGATGCCTACGAGCAGTACTTC.

This clonotype was picked up many times. The chain joins TRBV30 to TRBJ2-2; D assignment may be TRBD1 or TRBD2 (6 bases each). The V end was cut by 2 bases, the J end by 3 bases, with 10 bases between. There are 14 residues in the CDR3. Germline V gene sequence: CDR1 GTSNPN, CDR2 SVGIG (reference sequence). CDR3 nucleotides: TGTGCCTGGAGTTCCCGGGGGCACACCGGGGAGCTGTTTTTT. Translation gives CAWSSRGHTGELFF.

This clonotype was seen repeatedly, ten times or more. The chain has TRBV12-3 or TRBV12-4 and TRBJ2-1; D possibly uses TRBD1 or TRBD2 (5 bases each). The V gene lost 1 base and the J gene lost 9 bases, with 13 bases spanning the gap. The CDR3 spans 14 residues. In DNA form, the CDR3 reads TGTGCCAGCAGTTTAGTGGGGACCCGGGGTGAGCAGTTCTTC. Protein product: CASSLVGTRGEQFF.

This clonotype appeared a few times. This chain connects TRBV18 to TRBJ2-5; D is ambiguous. The CDR3 spans 13 residues. Trimming cost V 3 bases and J 5 bases, with 10 bases left between them. Germline values: CDR1 KGHSH, CDR2 LQKENI. The CDR3 sequence: CASSPPNFETQYF. CDR3 DNA: TGTGCCAGCTCACCCCCCAATTTCGAGACCCAGTACTTC.